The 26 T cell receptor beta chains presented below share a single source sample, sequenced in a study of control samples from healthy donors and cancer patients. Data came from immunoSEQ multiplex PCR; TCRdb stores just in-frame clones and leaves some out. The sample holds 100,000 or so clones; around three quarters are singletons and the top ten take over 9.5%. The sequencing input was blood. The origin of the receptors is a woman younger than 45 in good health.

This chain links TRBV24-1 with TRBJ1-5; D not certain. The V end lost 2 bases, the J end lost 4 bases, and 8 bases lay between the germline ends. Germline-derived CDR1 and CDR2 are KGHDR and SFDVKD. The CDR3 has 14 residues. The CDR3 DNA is TGTGCCACCAGTGATTCACAGCCGAATCAGCCCCAGCATTTT. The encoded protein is CATSDSQPNQPQHF.

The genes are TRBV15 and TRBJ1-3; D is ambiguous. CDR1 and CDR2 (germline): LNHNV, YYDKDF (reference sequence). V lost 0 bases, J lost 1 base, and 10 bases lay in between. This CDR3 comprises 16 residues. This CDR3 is CATSRDRRGSGNTIYF. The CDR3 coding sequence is TGTGCCACCAGCAGAGACAGGCGCGGATCTGGAAACACCATATATTTT.

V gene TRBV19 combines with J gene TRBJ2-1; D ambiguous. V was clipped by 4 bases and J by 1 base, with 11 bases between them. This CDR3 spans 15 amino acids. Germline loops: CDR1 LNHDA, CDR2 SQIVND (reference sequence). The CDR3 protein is CASSNGLGSYNEQFF. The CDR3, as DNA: TGTGCCAGTAGTAATGGTCTGGGGTCCTACAATGAGCAGTTCTTC.

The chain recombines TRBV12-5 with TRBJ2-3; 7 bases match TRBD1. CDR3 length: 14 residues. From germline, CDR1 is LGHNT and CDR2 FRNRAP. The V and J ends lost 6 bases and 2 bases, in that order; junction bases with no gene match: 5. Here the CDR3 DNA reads TGTGCTAGTGGGACGGGGACAGACACAGATACGCAGTATTTT. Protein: CASGTGTDTDTQYF. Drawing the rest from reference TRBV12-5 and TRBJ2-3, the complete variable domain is DARVTQTPRHKVTEMGQEVTMRCQPILGHNTVFWYRQTMMQGLELLAYFRNRAPLDDSGMPKDRFSAEMPDATLATLKIQPSEPRDSAVYFCASGTGTDTDTQYFGPGTRLTVL.

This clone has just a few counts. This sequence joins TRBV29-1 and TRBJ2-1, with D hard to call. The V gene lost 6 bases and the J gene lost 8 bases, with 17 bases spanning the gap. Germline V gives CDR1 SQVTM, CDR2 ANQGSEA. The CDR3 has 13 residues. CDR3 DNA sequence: TGCAGCGTCCGACTGACCCTCAACCATGAGCAGTTCTTC. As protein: CSVRLTLNHEQFF.

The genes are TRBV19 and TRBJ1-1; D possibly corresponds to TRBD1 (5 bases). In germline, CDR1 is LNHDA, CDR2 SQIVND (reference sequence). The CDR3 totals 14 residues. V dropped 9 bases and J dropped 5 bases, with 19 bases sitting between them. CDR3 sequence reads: CASRRGPSGTEAFF. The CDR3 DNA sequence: TGTGCCAGCCGTCGGGGACCCTCGGGGACTGAAGCTTTCTTT.

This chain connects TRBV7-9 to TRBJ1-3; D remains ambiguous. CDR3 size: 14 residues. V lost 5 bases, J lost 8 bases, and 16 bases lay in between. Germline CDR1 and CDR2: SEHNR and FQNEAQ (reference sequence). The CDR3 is CASSLGTYGDTIYF. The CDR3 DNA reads TGTGCCAGCAGCCTGGGAACTTATGGGGACACCATATATTTT.

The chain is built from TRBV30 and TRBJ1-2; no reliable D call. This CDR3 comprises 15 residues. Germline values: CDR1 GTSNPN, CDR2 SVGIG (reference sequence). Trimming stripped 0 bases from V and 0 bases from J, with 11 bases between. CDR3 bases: TGTGCCTGGAGTGTAGGTCTGGGAACTAACTATGGCTACACCTTC. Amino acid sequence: CAWSVGLGTNYGYTF.

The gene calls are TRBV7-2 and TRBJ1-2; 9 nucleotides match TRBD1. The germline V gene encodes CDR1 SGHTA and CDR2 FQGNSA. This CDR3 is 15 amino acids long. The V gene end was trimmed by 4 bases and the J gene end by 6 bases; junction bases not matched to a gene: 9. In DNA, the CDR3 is TGTGCCAGCAGCTCTCCGGGACAGGGAAACCATGGCTACACCTTC. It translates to CASSSPGQGNHGYTF. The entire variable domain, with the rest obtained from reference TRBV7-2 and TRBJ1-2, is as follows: GAGVSQSPSNKVTEKGKDVELRCDPISGHTALYWYRQSLGQGLEFLIYFQGNSAPDKSGLPSDRFSAERTGGSVSTLTIQRTQQEDSAVYLCASSSPGQGNHGYTFGSGTRLTVV.

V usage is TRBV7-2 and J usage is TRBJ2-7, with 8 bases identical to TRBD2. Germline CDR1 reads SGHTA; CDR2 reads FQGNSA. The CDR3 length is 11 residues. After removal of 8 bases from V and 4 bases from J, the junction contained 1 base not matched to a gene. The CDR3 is CASRGGYEQYF. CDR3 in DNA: TGTGCCAGCCGGGGGGGTTACGAGCAGTACTTC.

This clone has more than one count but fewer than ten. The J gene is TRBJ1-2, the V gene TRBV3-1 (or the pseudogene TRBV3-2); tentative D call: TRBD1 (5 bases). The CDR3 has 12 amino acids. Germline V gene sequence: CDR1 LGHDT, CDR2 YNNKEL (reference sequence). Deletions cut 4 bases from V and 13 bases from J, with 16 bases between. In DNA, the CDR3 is TGTGCCAGCAGCCTTATGGGAGGGGCCAGCACCTTC. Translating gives CASSLMGGASTF.

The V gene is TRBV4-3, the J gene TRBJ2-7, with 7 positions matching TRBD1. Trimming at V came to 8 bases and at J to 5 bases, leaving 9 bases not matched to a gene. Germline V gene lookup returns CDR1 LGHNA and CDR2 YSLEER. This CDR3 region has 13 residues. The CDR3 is CASASRGGHEQYF. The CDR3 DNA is TGCGCCAGCGCATCGCGAGGGGGCCACGAGCAGTACTTC.

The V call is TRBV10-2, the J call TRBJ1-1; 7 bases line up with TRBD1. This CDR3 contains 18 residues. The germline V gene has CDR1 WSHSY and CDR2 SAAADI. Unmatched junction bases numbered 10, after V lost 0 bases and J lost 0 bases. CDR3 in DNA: TGCGCCAGCAGTGAGTCTGGGGCAGGGGGAATTATGAACACTGAAGCTTTCTTT. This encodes CASSESGAGGIMNTEAFF.

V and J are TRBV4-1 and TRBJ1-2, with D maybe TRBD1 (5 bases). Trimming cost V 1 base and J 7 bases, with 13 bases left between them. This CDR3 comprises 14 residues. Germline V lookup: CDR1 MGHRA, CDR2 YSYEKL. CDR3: CASSQGQGSGGYTF. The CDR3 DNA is TGCGCCAGCAGCCAAGGTCAGGGTTCGGGTGGCTACACCTTC.

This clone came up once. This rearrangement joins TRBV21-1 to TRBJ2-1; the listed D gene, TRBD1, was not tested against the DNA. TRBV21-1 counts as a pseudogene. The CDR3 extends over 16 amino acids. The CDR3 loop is CASSHKAGISYNEQFF. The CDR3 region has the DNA TGTGCCAGCAGCCATAAAGCAGGGATCTCCTACAATGAGCAGTTCTTC.

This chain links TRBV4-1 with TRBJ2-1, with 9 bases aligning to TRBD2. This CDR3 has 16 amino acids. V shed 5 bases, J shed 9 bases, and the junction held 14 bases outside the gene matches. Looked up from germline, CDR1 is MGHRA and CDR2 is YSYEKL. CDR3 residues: CASSSLLAGGRVEQFF. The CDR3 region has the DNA TGCGCCAGCAGCTCGCTACTGGCGGGGGGGCGGGTTGAGCAGTTCTTC.

The CDR3 loop is CASSLGGSGTDTQYF. The CDR3 coding sequence is TGTGCCAGCAGCTTAGGGGGCTCTGGCACAGATACGCAGTATTTT. The chain employs TRBV7-9 and TRBJ2-3; possibly TRBD1 for D (5 bases). The CDR3 sequence is 15 residues long. Germline-derived CDR1 and CDR2 are SEHNR and FQNEAQ (reference sequence). V lost 1 base and J lost 1, with 9 bases in between.

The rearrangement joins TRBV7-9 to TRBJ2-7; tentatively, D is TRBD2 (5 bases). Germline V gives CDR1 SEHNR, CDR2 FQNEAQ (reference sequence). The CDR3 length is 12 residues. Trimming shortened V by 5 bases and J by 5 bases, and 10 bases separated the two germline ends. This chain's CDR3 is CASSLYGDEQYF. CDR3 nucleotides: TGTGCCAGCAGCCTCTACGGGGACGAGCAGTACTTC.

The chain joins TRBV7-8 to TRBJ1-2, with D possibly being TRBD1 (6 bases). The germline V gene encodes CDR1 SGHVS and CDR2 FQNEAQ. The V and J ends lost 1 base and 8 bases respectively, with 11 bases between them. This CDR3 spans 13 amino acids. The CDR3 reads CASSLGGTLGYTF. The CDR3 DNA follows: TGTGCCAGCAGCTTAGGCGGGACATTGGGCTACACCTTC. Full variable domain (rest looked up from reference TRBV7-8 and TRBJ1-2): GAGVSQSPRYKVAKRGQDVALRCDPISGHVSLFWYQQALGQGPEFLTYFQNEAQLDKSGLPSDRFFAERPEGSVSTLKIQRTQQEDSAVYLCASSLGGTLGYTFGSGTRLTVV.

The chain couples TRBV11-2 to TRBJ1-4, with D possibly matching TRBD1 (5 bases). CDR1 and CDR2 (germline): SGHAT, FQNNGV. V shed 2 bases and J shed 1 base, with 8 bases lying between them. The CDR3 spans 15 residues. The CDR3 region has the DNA TGTGCCAGCAGCTTACGGGGGTTAACTAATGAAAAACTGTTTTTT. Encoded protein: CASSLRGLTNEKLFF.

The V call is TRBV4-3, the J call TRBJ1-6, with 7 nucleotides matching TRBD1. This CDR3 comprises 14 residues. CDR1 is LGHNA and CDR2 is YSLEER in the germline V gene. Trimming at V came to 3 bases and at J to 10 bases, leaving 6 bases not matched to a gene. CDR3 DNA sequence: TGCGCCAGCAGCCAGAACAGGGGCTACTCACCCCTCCACTTT. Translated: CASSQNRGYSPLHF.

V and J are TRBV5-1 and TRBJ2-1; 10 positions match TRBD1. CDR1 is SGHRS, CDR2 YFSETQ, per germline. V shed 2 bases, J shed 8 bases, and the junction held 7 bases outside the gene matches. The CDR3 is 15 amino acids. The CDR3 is CASSLRQGALYEQFF. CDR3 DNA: TGCGCCAGCAGCTTAAGACAGGGGGCGCTTTATGAGCAGTTCTTC. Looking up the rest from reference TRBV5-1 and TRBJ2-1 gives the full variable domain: KAGVTQTPRYLIKTRGQQVTLSCSPISGHRSVSWYQQTPGQGLQFLFEYFSETQRNKGNFPGRFSGRQFSNSRSEMNVSTLELGDSALYLCASSLRQGALYEQFFGPGTRLTVL.

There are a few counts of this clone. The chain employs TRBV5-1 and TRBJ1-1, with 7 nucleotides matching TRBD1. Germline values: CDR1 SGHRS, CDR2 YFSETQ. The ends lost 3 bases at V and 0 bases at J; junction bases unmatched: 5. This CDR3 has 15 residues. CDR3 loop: CASSSAGGVNTEAFF. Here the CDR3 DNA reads TGCGCCAGCAGCTCGGCAGGGGGTGTGAACACTGAAGCTTTCTTT.

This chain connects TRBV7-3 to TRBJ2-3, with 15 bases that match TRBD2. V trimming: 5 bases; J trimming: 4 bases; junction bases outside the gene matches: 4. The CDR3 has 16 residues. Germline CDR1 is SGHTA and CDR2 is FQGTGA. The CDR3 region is CASSLGLAGGADTQYF. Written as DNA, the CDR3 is TGTGCCAGCAGCCTGGGACTAGCGGGGGGTGCAGATACGCAGTATTTT.

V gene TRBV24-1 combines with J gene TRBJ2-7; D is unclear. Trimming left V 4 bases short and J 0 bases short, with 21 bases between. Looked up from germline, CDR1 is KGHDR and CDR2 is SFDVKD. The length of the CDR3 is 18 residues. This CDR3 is CATSDYMTKRRSSYEQYF. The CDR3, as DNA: TGTGCCACCAGTGACTATATGACGAAGCGCAGGAGCTCCTACGAGCAGTACTTC.

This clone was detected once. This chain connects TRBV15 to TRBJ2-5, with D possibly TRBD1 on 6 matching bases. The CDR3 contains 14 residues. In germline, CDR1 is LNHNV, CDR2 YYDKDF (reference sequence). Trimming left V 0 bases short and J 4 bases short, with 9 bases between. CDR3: CATSRDKQGETQYF. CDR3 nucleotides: TGTGCCACCAGCAGAGATAAACAGGGAGAGACCCAGTACTTC.